Included here is one TCR beta chain sequence, with context. RNA transcripts were the template for amplifying TCR beta CDR3 regions. Initially, a first-round RT-PCR of the TCR CDR3 employed the HTBI primer set. From the multiplex PCR reads, TCRdb called clonotypes with MiXCR, one entry per CDR3 protein. The repertoire has around 370,000 distinct CDR3 sequences, 15% to 20% of them found once; the top ten carry 40% to 45%. This entry is derived from a study of T cells in Graves' hyperthyroidism and ophthalmopathy. The CDR3 has 14 amino acids. Germline CDR1 reads SQVTM; CDR2 reads ANQGSEA. Trimming stripped 3 bases from V and 1 base from J, with 10 bases between.

This TCR was recovered from a man between 18 and 29 years old with Graves' ophthalmopathy. This chain links TRBV29-1 with TRBJ1-3; D not certain. Sequences were obtained from blood. CDR3 DNA sequence: TGCAGCGTTGATCTTGCAGATTCTGGAAACACCATATATTTT. This codes for CSVDLADSGNTIYF.